This T cell receptor (beta chain) was found in a study of cytomegalovirus exposure and HLA in healthy donors. Study-wide results and limits: The study put roughly 160 TCR beta chains on its list as cytomegalovirus-associated. Usually a TCR sequence was rare, but some public TCRs were found in many donors. In a later analysis, first-cohort TCR clusters were found to tend to co-occur in the approximately 120 validation repertoires. The classifier reportedly diagnosed cytomegalovirus status with high specificity and sensitivity.

There are 15 residues in the CDR3. Trimming at V came to 6 bases and at J to 8 bases, leaving 12 bases not matched to a gene. Germline V gene sequence: CDR1 MGHDK, CDR2 SYGVNS. A note on this clone: Antigen unknown.

TCRdb's table, derived via immunoSEQ multiplex PCR, lists solely in-frame clones and lacks some. The profile shows about 120,000 clones, approximately 88% of them singletons. Sequencing was performed on PBMCs. The source is a woman aged 18-29 years in good health and CMV-seropositive. V is TRBV25-1 and J is TRBJ1-2; the match to TRBD1 covers 10 bases. The CDR3 coding sequence is TGTGCCAGCAGGATACCGCCTGTGACAGGGGGCGGCTACACCTTC. Its translation is CASRIPPVTGGGYTF.